Listed here are 5 T cell receptor beta chains from one sample, sequenced in a study of cytomegalovirus exposure and HLA in healthy donors. The PCR made use of 60 Vbeta and 13 Jbeta primers. Here immunoSEQ multiplex PCR was the method, and the copy in TCRdb shows in-frame clones only, minus some. Its listing shows 100,000 to 150,000 clones. The sequenced sample was PBMCs. Receptors originate from a man aged 18-30 years in good health and CMV-seronegative.

The chain is built from TRBV6-6 and TRBJ2-7; TRBD2 might be the D (6 bases). The CDR3 runs 15 residues. V was trimmed by 0 bases and J by 5 bases, leaving 14 bases between them. From germline, CDR1 is MNHNY and CDR2 SVGAGI (reference sequence). CDR3 protein: CASSYSGGEANEQYF. DNA for the CDR3: TGTGCCAGCAGTTACTCGGGGGGAGAGGCAAACGAGCAGTACTTC.

The chain carries TRBV6-5 and TRBJ1-3; D is ambiguous. Trimming shortened V by 0 bases and J by 0 bases, and 6 bases separated the two germline ends. The CDR3 is 15 residues long. Germline-derived CDR1 and CDR2 are MNHEY and SVGAGI. The CDR3 sequence is CASSYSRSSGNTIYF. In DNA form, the CDR3 reads TGTGCCAGCAGTTACTCGAGGAGCTCTGGAAACACCATATATTTT.

To note about this clone: At one of its ends the junction is not consistent with the germline gene, which may arise from a read error. The genes are TRBV27 and TRBJ2-1; 11 nucleotides align to TRBD2. The germline CDR1 and CDR2 sequences are MNHEY and SMNVEV (reference sequence). The length of the CDR3 is 16 residues. For the CDR3, the DNA is TGTGCCAGTAGTTCTAGCGGGAGGACCACCTACAATGAGCAGTTCTTC. Translation gives CASSSSGRTTYNEQFF.

This rearrangement joins TRBV7-9 to TRBJ2-7; D gene ambiguous. Trimming stripped 4 bases from V and 1 base from J, with 8 bases between. Looked up from germline, CDR1 is SEHNR and CDR2 is FQNEAQ (reference sequence). The CDR3 covers 13 residues. The CDR3 protein is CASSSQWSYEQYF. CDR3 bases: TGTGCCAGCAGCTCTCAGTGGTCCTACGAGCAGTACTTC.

This chain links TRBV10-2 with TRBJ1-3; possible D gene TRBD1, 6 bases. Germline V gives CDR1 WSHSY, CDR2 SAAADI. The CDR3 contains 14 residues. V lost 8 bases, J lost 4 bases, and 15 bases lay in between. Written as DNA, the CDR3 is TGCGCCAGCGCAGCGACAGGTACGGGAAACACCATATATTTT. Its protein product is CASAATGTGNTIYF.